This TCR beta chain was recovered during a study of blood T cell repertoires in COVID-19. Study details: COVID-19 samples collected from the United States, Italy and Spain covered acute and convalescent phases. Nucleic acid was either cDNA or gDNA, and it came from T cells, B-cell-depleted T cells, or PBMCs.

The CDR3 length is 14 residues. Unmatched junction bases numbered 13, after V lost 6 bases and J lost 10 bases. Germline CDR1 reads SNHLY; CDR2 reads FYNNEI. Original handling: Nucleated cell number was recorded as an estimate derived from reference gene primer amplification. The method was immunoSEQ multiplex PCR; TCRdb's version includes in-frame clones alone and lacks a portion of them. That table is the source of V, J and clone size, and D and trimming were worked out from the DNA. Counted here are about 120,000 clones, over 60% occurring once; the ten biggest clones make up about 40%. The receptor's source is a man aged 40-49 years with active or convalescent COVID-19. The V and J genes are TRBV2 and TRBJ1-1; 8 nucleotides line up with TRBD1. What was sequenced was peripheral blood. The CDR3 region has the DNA TGTGCCAGCAGCGATACAAACGGACAGGGAAGAGCTTTCTTT. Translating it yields CASSDTNGQGRAFF.